The 27 T cell receptor beta chains below were found in one sample sequenced in a study of blood T cell repertoires in COVID-19. Assay used: immunoSEQ multiplex PCR; TCRdb lists only in-frame clones, some missing. The sample yields 150,000 to 200,000 clones, over 80% seen once. Sequenced: peripheral blood. Every receptor here comes from a woman aged 55 to 70 who had recovered from COVID-19.

This sequence joins TRBV2 and TRBJ2-7; 8 bases agree with TRBD1. This CDR3 comprises 16 residues. V lost 6 bases, J lost 5 bases, and 15 bases stayed unmatched. From germline, CDR1 is SNHLY and CDR2 FYNNEI. CDR3 bases: TGTGCCAGCAGCGGCCCCGGGACAGGTTTTCTGGACGAGCAGTACTTC. Protein sequence: CASSGPGTGFLDEQYF.

The chain links TRBV5-1 to TRBJ2-3; 11 bases map to TRBD2. Per germline, CDR1 SGHRS and CDR2 YFSETQ. This CDR3 spans 15 amino acids. J was trimmed by 6 bases and V by 2 bases; bases with no gene match: 5. The CDR3 sequence is CASSFLSGGADTQYF. The CDR3 bases are TGCGCCAGCAGCTTTCTTAGCGGGGGGGCGGATACGCAGTATTTT. Combining the CDR3 with reference TRBV5-1 and TRBJ2-3 gives the whole variable domain KAGVTQTPRYLIKTRGQQVTLSCSPISGHRSVSWYQQTPGQGLQFLFEYFSETQRNKGNFPGRFSGRQFSNSRSEMNVSTLELGDSALYLCASSFLSGGADTQYFGPGTRLTVL.

This chain links TRBV18 with TRBJ2-5, with 9 nucleotides matching TRBD1. J lost 0 bases, V lost 2 bases, and 4 bases had no gene match. The CDR3 contains 16 residues. The germline V gene has CDR1 KGHSH and CDR2 LQKENI. For the CDR3, the DNA is TGTGCCAGCTCACCAGTGTGGGACAGGGACCAAGAGACCCAGTACTTC. It translates to CASSPVWDRDQETQYF.

The chain joins TRBV28 to TRBJ1-5, with 12 positions matching TRBD1. The CDR3 runs to 16 residues. The germline gives CDR1 MDHEN, CDR2 SYDVKM. V lost 6 bases and J lost 7; bases outside the gene matches: 10. CDR3 DNA: TGTGCCAGCAGAAGCCCGGGACAGGGGGCTTGGCAGCCCCAGCATTTT. Translated: CASRSPGQGAWQPQHF.

The chain joins TRBV19 to TRBJ2-1; TRBD1 aligns across 7 bases. Germline loops: CDR1 LNHDA, CDR2 SQIVND (reference sequence). CDR3 length: 16 residues. V was clipped by 6 bases and J by 1 base; unmatched bases: 9. The CDR3 reads CASSPTGLKSYNEQFF. CDR3 DNA sequence: TGTGCCAGTAGCCCGACAGGGTTGAAGTCCTACAATGAGCAGTTCTTC. Together with reference TRBV19 and TRBJ2-1, the CDR3 gives the full variable domain: DGGITQSPKYLFRKEGQNVTLSCEQNLNHDAMYWYRQDPGQGLRLIYYSQIVNDFQKGDIAEGYSVSREKKESFPLTVTSAQKNPTAFYLCASSPTGLKSYNEQFFGPGTRLTVL.

This clone was counted a few times. The J gene is TRBJ2-1, the V gene TRBV11-2; 8 nucleotides line up with TRBD2. The CDR3 consists of 16 residues. Germline values: CDR1 SGHAT, CDR2 FQNNGV. The J segment lost 6 bases and the V segment lost 2 bases, leaving 9 bases of the junction unmatched. The CDR3 region is CASSLTLGGGRNEQFF. The CDR3 nucleotides read TGTGCCAGCAGCTTAACTCTAGGCGGGGGGCGCAATGAGCAGTTCTTC.

The gene calls are TRBV4-1 and TRBJ1-5; possible D gene TRBD1, 5 bases. CDR1 is MGHRA and CDR2 is YSYEKL in the germline V gene. The CDR3 loop spans 19 amino acids. V shed 5 bases and J shed 4 bases, with 27 bases lying between them. The CDR3 reads CASSLYTRRDGEGNQPQHF. The CDR3 bases are TGCGCCAGCAGCTTATACACCCGGAGGGACGGAGAGGGGAATCAGCCCCAGCATTTT.

The V call is TRBV19, the J call TRBJ1-2; D is undetermined. Germline loops: CDR1 LNHDA, CDR2 SQIVND (reference sequence). The CDR3 consists of 13 residues. V lost 3 bases, J lost 5 bases, and 10 bases lay in between. The CDR3 bases are TGTGCCAGTAGTATCCAGGAGGGTTATGGCTACACCTTC. Its translation is CASSIQEGYGYTF.

CDR3 protein: CASSQDKGGRNTF. The CDR3 DNA reads as TGCGCCAGCAGCCAAGATAAGGGAGGGCGCAACACCTTC. This chain uses TRBV4-3 with TRBJ1-2; D is unclear. Trimming took 0 bases from V and 12 from J, leaving 14 bases between them. Germline assignment: CDR1 LGHNA and CDR2 YSLEER. The CDR3 sequence is 13 residues long.

CDR3 amino acids: CASILAGTSAYNEQFF. The CDR3 DNA reads as TGTGCCAGCATCCTAGCGGGGACTAGCGCCTACAATGAGCAGTTCTTC. The chain uses TRBV11-2 and TRBJ2-1, with 10 nucleotides matching TRBD2. The trim removed 7 bases at V and 2 bases at J, leaving 8 bases unmatched. The CDR3 is made up of 16 amino acids. CDR1 and CDR2 from the germline V gene are SGHAT and FQNNGV. Using reference TRBV11-2 and TRBJ2-1 for the parts outside the CDR3, the full variable domain is EAGVAQSPRYKIIEKRQSVAFWCNPISGHATLYWYQQILGQGPKLLIQFQNNGVVDDSQLPKDRFSAERLKGVDSTLKIQPAKLEDSAVYLCASILAGTSAYNEQFFGPGTRLTVL.

This clone occurred many times. The gene calls are TRBV28 and TRBJ1-2; D is unclear. The germline gives CDR1 MDHEN, CDR2 SYDVKM. The CDR3 is 12 amino acids. Trimming pared 8 bases from V and 4 bases from J, leaving 11 bases between. Written as DNA, the CDR3 is TGTGCCAGCTGGCAGAACATCTATGGCTACACCTTC. Its translation: CASWQNIYGYTF.

The chain combines TRBV27 with TRBJ1-6, with 8 bases fitting TRBD1. The CDR3 has 15 residues. CDR1 is MNHEY and CDR2 is SMNVEV in the germline V gene (reference sequence). V was pared by 5 bases and J by 7 bases, with 7 bases of the junction left unmatched. The CDR3 bases are TGTGCCAGCAGTCCCCAACAGGGGGAGAATTCACCCCTCCACTTT. Translation gives CASSPQQGENSPLHF.

The CDR3, as DNA: TGTGCCAGCAGCCAAAGCCTTAACTATGGCTACACCTTC. Its translation is CASSQSLNYGYTF. The rearrangement uses TRBV6-5 and TRBJ1-2, with D hard to call. CDR3 length: 13 residues. Germline V gene lookup returns CDR1 MNHEY and CDR2 SVGAGI. Trimming took off 6 bases at V and 1 base at J, with 9 bases between the two ends.

In DNA form, the CDR3 reads TGTGCCAGCAGCTTATTGACAACAGGAAACACCATATATTTT. Its translation: CASSLLTTGNTIYF. The rearrangement links TRBV11-2 to TRBJ1-3; D remains unclear. Trimming shortened V by 2 bases and J by 4 bases, and 9 bases separated the two germline ends. CDR1 and CDR2 from the germline V gene are SGHAT and FQNNGV. The CDR3 spans 14 residues.

The chain joins TRBV19 to TRBJ1-6, with 7 bases fitting TRBD1. V lost 3 bases, J lost 10 bases, and 12 bases stayed unmatched. Germline V CDR1 and CDR2: LNHDA, SQIVND (reference sequence). This CDR3 has 16 residues. The DNA for the CDR3 is TGTGCCAGTAGTATCGCTCCGGGACAGCGTAGATCACCCCTCCACTTT. Its translation: CASSIAPGQRRSPLHF.

This clone was counted between two and nine times. The gene calls are TRBV5-1 and TRBJ2-7; 8 bases are shared with TRBD1. Trimming took 5 bases from V and 2 from J; bases not matched to a gene: 0. Germline lookup yields CDR1 SGHRS and CDR2 YFSETQ. The length of the CDR3 is 12 residues. CDR3 sequence (DNA): TGCGCCAGCAGACAGGGGGCCTACGAGCAGTACTTC. This translates into CASRQGAYEQYF. The whole variable domain, filled in from reference TRBV5-1 and TRBJ2-7, reads KAGVTQTPRYLIKTRGQQVTLSCSPISGHRSVSWYQQTPGQGLQFLFEYFSETQRNKGNFPGRFSGRQFSNSRSEMNVSTLELGDSALYLCASRQGAYEQYFGPGTRLTVT.

The chain combines TRBV28 with TRBJ1-6; D not certain. The V gene's germline CDR1 is MDHEN and CDR2 SYDVKM. CDR3 length: 16 residues. Trimming shortened V by 5 bases and J by 9 bases, and 20 bases separated the two germline ends. The CDR3 nucleotides read TGTGCCAGCAGTGTCTACCAGTTGAGGGTACGTTCACCCCTCCACTTT. Amino acids: CASSVYQLRVRSPLHF.

This rearrangement joins TRBV6-4 to TRBJ1-2; D may be TRBD1 (5 bases). Germline V gene data show CDR1 as MRHNA and CDR2 as SNTAGT. V was clipped by 5 bases and J by 7 bases, with 17 bases between them. The CDR3 length is 14 residues. CDR3 in amino acids: CASSPLGGGSGYTF. As DNA, the CDR3 is TGTGCCAGCAGTCCCCTGGGGGGGGGAAGTGGCTACACCTTC.

This clone has just a few counts. V usage is TRBV28 and J usage is TRBJ2-2; 8 nucleotides align to TRBD2. The junction had 5 bases not matched to a gene; V was cut back by 5 bases and J by 3 bases. The CDR3 contains 15 residues. Germline V gene sequence: CDR1 MDHEN, CDR2 SYDVKM. The CDR3 loop reads CASSLGTRDTGELFF. The CDR3 coding sequence is TGTGCCAGCAGTCTCGGGACTAGAGACACCGGGGAGCTGTTTTTT.

This clone was recorded only once. Written as DNA, the CDR3 is TGTGCCAGCAGTCCCAGACAGGAGCATCAGCCCCAGCATTTT. Amino acid sequence: CASSPRQEHQPQHF. This rearrangement joins TRBV6-5 to TRBJ1-5, with D perhaps TRBD1 (6 bases). The CDR3 contains 14 residues. Trimming took off 5 bases at V and 5 bases at J, with 13 bases between the two ends. Per germline, CDR1 MNHEY and CDR2 SVGAGI.

CDR3 nucleotides: TGCGCCAGCAGCTTGGATGGACTTTCCTATGGCTACACCTTC. Translated, it gives CASSLDGLSYGYTF. V usage is TRBV5-1 and J usage is TRBJ1-2; D gene uncertain. This CDR3 has 14 amino acids. The ends were cut back, 0 bases at V and 4 bases at J, with 10 bases in the middle. In germline, CDR1 is SGHRS, CDR2 YFSETQ.

The chain links TRBV29-1 to TRBJ1-4, with TRBD1 matching 8 bases. CDR3 length: 13 amino acids. V shed 6 bases, J shed 6 bases, and the junction held 6 bases outside the gene matches. Germline CDR1 is SQVTM and CDR2 is ANQGSEA. CDR3 coding DNA: TGCAGCGTGAGGACAGGGTCAGATGAAAAACTGTTTTTT. Its translation is CSVRTGSDEKLFF.

The chain combines TRBV19 with TRBJ1-6, with D tentatively TRBD1 (5 bases). The CDR3 runs to 15 residues. The germline V gene encodes CDR1 LNHDA and CDR2 SQIVND (reference sequence). Trimming removed 5 bases at V and 3 bases at J, with 11 bases between. As DNA, the CDR3 is TGTGCCAGTAGTCCCACGGGGGGCTATAATTCACCCCTCCACTTT. It is translated as CASSPTGGYNSPLHF.

The chain is built from TRBV6-1 and TRBJ2-7, with D maybe TRBD2 (5 bases). Trimming took off 0 bases at V and 3 bases at J, with 12 bases between the two ends. The CDR3 runs 15 residues. Per germline, CDR1 MNHNS and CDR2 SASEGT. CDR3 region: CASSEAYIGSYEQYF. The DNA for the CDR3 is TGTGCCAGCAGTGAAGCTTACATAGGGAGCTACGAGCAGTACTTC.

The chain combines TRBV5-5 with TRBJ1-6; tentative D call: TRBD1 (5 bases). Germline assignment: CDR1 SGHKS and CDR2 YYEKEE (reference sequence). The length of the CDR3 is 16 residues. V was shortened by 4 bases and J by 5 bases, with 16 bases between the two germline ends. CDR3 coding DNA: TGTGCCAGCAGCGTAGGGACTTTGAGGGATAATTCACCCCTCCACTTT. This codes for CASSVGTLRDNSPLHF.

This clone appeared once. The genes are TRBV9 and TRBJ2-3; a weak D match, TRBD1 (6 bases). The CDR3 has 16 residues. V shed 4 bases and J shed 2 bases, with 17 bases lying between them. Germline V lookup: CDR1 SGDLS, CDR2 YYNGEE. The CDR3 is CASSTRGGSYTDTQYF. The CDR3 DNA reads TGTGCCAGCAGCACGAGAGGGGGTAGCTACACAGATACGCAGTATTTT.

This clone was found once. The V gene is TRBV27, the J gene TRBJ1-6, with TRBD1 matching 7 bases. Germline V gene sequence: CDR1 MNHEY, CDR2 SMNVEV (reference sequence). V dropped 8 bases and J dropped 6; count of bases not matched to a gene: 7. CDR3 size: 14 residues. The CDR3 region has the DNA TGTGCCAGCGCACAGGGGCCAGCTAATTCACCCCTCCACTTT. Translating gives CASAQGPANSPLHF.